This T cell receptor beta chain was sequenced in a study of beta chain features in type 1 diabetes. This clone was recorded a few times. Germline V gives CDR1 ENHRY, CDR2 SYGVKD. The CDR3 sequence is 13 residues long. The junction had 1 base not matched to a gene; V was cut back by 6 bases and J by 2 bases. cDNA synthesis used the whole RNA isolate, giving expressed TCRB sequences. Repertoires were generated with immunoSEQ multiplex PCR, while TCRdb's copy carries only in-frame clones and drops some. The sample yields under 900,000 clones, around a sixth seen once. This receptor was identified in a woman between 18 and 29 years old in good health. The sequenced sample was naive CD4+ T cells from blood. The chain uses TRBV10-3 and TRBJ2-5, with 9 bases identical to TRBD2. The CDR3 bases are TGTGCCATCAGCACTAGCGGGCAAGAGACCCAGTACTTC. It is translated as CAISTSGQETQYF.